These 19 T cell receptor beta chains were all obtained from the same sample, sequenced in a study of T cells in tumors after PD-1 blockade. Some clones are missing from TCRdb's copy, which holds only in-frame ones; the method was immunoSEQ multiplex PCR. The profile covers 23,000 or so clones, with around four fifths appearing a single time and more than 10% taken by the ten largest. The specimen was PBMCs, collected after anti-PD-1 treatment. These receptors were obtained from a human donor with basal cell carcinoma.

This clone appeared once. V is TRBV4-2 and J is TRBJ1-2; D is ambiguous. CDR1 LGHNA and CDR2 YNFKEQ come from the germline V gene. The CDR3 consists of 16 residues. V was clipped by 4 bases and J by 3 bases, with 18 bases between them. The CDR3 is CASSPNGPGGDYGYTF. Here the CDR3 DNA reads TGTGCCAGCAGCCCCAATGGCCCCGGAGGAGACTATGGCTACACCTTC.

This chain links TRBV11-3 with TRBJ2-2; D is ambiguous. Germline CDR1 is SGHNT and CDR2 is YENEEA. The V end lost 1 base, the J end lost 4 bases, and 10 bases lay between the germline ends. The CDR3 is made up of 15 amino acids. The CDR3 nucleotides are TGTGCCAGCAGCTTAGGTCCGCAGATCACCGGGGAGCTGTTTTTT. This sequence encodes CASSLGPQITGELFF.

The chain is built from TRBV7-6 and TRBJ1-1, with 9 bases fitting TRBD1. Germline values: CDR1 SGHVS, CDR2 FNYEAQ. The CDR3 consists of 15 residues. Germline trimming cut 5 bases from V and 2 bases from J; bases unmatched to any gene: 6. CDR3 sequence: CASSPSQGANTEAFF. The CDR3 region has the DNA TGTGCCAGCAGCCCTTCACAGGGGGCCAACACTGAAGCTTTCTTT. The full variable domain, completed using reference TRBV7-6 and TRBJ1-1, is GAGVSQSPRYKVTKRGQDVALRCDPISGHVSLYWYRQALGQGPEFLTYFNYEAQQDKSGLPNDRFSAERPEGSISTLTIQRTEQRDSAMYRCASSPSQGANTEAFFGQGTRLTVV.

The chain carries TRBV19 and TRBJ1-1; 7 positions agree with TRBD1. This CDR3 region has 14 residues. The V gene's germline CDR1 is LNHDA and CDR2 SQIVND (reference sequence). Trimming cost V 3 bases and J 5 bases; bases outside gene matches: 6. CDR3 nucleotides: TGTGCCAGTAGTATCCAGGGGGTAGTAACTGAAGCTTTCTTT. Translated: CASSIQGVVTEAFF.

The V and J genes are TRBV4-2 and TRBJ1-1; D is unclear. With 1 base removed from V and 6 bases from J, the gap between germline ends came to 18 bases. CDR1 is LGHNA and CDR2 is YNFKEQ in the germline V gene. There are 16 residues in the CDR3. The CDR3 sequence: CASSQASSGRFAEAFF. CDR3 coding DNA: TGTGCCAGCAGCCAAGCTTCTTCAGGTAGGTTCGCTGAAGCTTTCTTT.

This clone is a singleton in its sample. CDR3 in amino acids: CASSMTGGGGYTF. The CDR3 DNA reads TGTGCCAGCAGTATGACAGGGGGCGGTGGCTACACCTTC. This rearrangement joins TRBV2 to TRBJ1-2, with 10 bases identical to TRBD1. V lost 5 bases, J lost 7 bases, and 4 bases stayed unmatched. The CDR3 loop spans 13 amino acids. In germline, CDR1 is SNHLY, CDR2 FYNNEI. Combining the CDR3 with reference TRBV2 and TRBJ1-2 gives the whole variable domain EPEVTQTPSHQVTQMGQEVILRCVPISNHLYFYWYRQILGQKVEFLVSFYNNEISEKSEIFDDQFSVERPDGSNFTLKIRSTKLEDSAMYFCASSMTGGGGYTFGSGTRLTVV.

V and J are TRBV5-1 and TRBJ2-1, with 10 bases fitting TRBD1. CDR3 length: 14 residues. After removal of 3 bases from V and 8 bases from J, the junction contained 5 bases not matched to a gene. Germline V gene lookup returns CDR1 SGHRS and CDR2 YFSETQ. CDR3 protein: CASSWRDRGDEQFF. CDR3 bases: TGCGCCAGCAGCTGGAGGGACAGGGGCGATGAGCAGTTCTTC.

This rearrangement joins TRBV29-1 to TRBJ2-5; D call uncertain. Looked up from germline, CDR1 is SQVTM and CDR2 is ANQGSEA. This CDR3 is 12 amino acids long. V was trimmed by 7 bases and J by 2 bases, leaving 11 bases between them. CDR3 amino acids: CSASVGQETQYF. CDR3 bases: TGCAGCGCCTCGGTGGGACAAGAGACCCAGTACTTC.

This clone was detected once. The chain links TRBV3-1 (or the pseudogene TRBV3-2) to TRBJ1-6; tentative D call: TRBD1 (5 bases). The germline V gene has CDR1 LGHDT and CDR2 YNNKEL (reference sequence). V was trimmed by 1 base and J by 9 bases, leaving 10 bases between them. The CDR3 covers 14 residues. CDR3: CASSQVSGISPLHF. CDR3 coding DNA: TGTGCCAGCAGCCAAGTGTCAGGGATTTCACCCCTCCACTTT.

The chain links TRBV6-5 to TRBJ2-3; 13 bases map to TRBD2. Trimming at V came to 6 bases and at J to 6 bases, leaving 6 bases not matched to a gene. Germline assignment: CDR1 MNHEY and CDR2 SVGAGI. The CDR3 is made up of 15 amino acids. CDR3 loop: CASSTGLAGKDTQYF. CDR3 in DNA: TGTGCCAGCAGCACGGGACTAGCGGGGAAGGATACGCAGTATTTT.

DNA for the CDR3: TGTGCCAGTAGAGCGGAGAGCTCCTATAATTCACCCCTCCACTTT. Its protein is CASRAESSYNSPLHF. The chain has TRBV19 and TRBJ1-6, with unresolved D. CDR1 and CDR2 (germline): LNHDA, SQIVND (reference sequence). The ends were cut back, 6 bases at V and 0 bases at J, with 9 bases in the middle. The CDR3 spans 15 residues.

The CDR3 protein is CASSLTGASNQPQHF. CDR3 DNA: TGTGCCAGCAGCTTGACGGGGGCGAGCAATCAGCCCCAGCATTTT. This sequence joins TRBV5-5 and TRBJ1-5; tentatively, D is TRBD1 (6 bases). V lost 1 base and J lost 1, with 9 bases in between. The CDR3 totals 15 residues. Germline V gene sequence: CDR1 SGHKS, CDR2 YYEKEE (reference sequence).

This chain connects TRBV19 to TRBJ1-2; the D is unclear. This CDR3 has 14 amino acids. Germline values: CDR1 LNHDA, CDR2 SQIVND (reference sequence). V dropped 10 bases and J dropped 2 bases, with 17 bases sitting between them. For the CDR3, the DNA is TGTGCCATTTTGGGCGCGGGCGGGAACTATGGCTACACCTTC. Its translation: CAILGAGGNYGYTF.

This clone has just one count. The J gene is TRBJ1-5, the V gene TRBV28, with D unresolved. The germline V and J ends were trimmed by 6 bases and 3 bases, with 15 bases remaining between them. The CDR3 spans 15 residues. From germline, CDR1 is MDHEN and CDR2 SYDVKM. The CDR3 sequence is CASSPSGSNNQPQHF. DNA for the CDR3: TGTGCCAGCAGCCCCTCTGGCAGTAACAATCAGCCCCAGCATTTT.

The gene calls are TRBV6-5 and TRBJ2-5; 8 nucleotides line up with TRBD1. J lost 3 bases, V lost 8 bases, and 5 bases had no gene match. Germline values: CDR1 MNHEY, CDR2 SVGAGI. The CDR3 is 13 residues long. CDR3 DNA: TGTGCCAGCCCGAAGGACAGGGAAGAGACCCAGTACTTC. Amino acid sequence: CASPKDREETQYF.

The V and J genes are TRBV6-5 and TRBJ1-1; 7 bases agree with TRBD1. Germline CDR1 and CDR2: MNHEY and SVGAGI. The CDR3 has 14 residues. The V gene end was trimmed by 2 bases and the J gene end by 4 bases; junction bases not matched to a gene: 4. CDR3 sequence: CASSYGPGGTEAFF. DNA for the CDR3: TGTGCCAGCAGTTACGGGCCAGGGGGCACTGAAGCTTTCTTT.

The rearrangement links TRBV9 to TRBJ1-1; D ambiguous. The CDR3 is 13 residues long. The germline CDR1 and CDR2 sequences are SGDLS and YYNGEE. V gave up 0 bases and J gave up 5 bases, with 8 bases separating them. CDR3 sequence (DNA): TGTGCCAGCAGCGTAGTCCCGGTGACTGAAGCTTTCTTT. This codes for CASSVVPVTEAFF.

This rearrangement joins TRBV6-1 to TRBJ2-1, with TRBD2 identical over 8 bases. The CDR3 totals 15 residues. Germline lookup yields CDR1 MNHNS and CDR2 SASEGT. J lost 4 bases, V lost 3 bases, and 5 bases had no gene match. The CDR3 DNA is TGTGCCAGCAGTGATACCGGGGGGGGGTACAATGAGCAGTTCTTC. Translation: CASSDTGGGYNEQFF.

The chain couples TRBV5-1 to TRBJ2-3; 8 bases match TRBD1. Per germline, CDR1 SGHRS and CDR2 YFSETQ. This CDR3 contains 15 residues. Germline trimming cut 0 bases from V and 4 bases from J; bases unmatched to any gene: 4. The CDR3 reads CASSLGSGGADTQYF. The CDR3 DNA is TGCGCCAGCAGCTTGGGGTCAGGGGGCGCAGATACGCAGTATTTT.